These 23 T cell receptor beta chains originate from one sample sequenced in a study of T cell responses to AZD1222 COVID-19 vaccine. Produced via immunoSEQ multiplex PCR; TCRdb's table is partial and in-frame only. The sample contains a few hundred thousand clones, approximately 95% of which appear only once. Here the sequenced sample was peripheral blood, taken on day 0 of AZD1222 vaccination. The origin of the receptors is an adult in good health.

The rearrangement links TRBV25-1 to TRBJ1-4; 8 positions agree with TRBD1. Germline V gene lookup returns CDR1 MGHDK and CDR2 SYGVNS. The CDR3 runs to 15 residues. J gave up 8 bases and V 5 bases, and 10 bases lay outside the gene matches. For the CDR3, the DNA is TGTGCCAGCAGTCCGTACAACAGGGGGATCGAAAAACTGTTTTTT. This gives the protein CASSPYNRGIEKLFF.

This clone is a singleton in its sample. The chain joins TRBV28 to TRBJ2-7, with 11 bases identical to TRBD1. The V gene end was trimmed by 4 bases and the J gene end by 2 bases; junction bases not matched to a gene: 10. This CDR3 has 17 amino acids. The germline V gene has CDR1 MDHEN and CDR2 SYDVKM. CDR3 coding DNA: TGTGCCAGCAGTTCCCCCCGGACAGGGGGCTGGACCTACGAGCAGTACTTC. It yields the protein CASSSPRTGGWTYEQYF.

The gene calls are TRBV28 and TRBJ2-5; D is unresolved. This CDR3 has 15 residues. From germline, CDR1 is MDHEN and CDR2 SYDVKM. V dropped 2 bases and J dropped 3 bases, with 13 bases sitting between them. The CDR3 protein is CASSLGTITEETQYF. CDR3 bases: TGTGCCAGCAGTTTAGGAACAATCACCGAAGAGACCCAGTACTTC.

The chain couples TRBV10-3 to TRBJ2-3; no definite D call. This CDR3 spans 12 amino acids. From germline, CDR1 is ENHRY and CDR2 SYGVKD. The V end lost 0 bases, the J end lost 5 bases, and 3 bases lay between the germline ends. CDR3 sequence: CAISESRDTQYF. The CDR3 DNA sequence: TGTGCCATCAGTGAGTCGAGAGATACGCAGTATTTT.

Only a few counts were recorded for this clone. The chain recombines TRBV9 with TRBJ2-7; 7 nucleotides line up with TRBD1. Looked up from germline, CDR1 is SGDLS and CDR2 is YYNGEE. The CDR3 covers 15 residues. V gave up 3 bases and J gave up 4 bases; unmatched junction bases: 10. The DNA for the CDR3 is TGTGCCAGCAGCGAAGACAGGGTTCAAAAGTACGAGCAGTACTTC. Protein product: CASSEDRVQKYEQYF.

This chain uses TRBV6-2 or TRBV6-3 with TRBJ1-2, with D possibly TRBD1 on 5 matching bases. The CDR3 runs to 13 residues. Germline V gene data show CDR1 as MNHEY and CDR2 as SVGEGT. The ends were cut back, 6 bases at V and 3 bases at J, with 11 bases in the middle. CDR3 loop: CASSPGTYYGYTF. CDR3 sequence (DNA): TGTGCCAGCAGCCCCGGGACCTACTATGGCTACACCTTC.

Remarks on this clone: The same CDR3 arises from other DNA sequences in this sample as well. This rearrangement joins TRBV7-9 to TRBJ2-1; D may match TRBD1 or TRBD2 (5 bases each). The CDR3 loop spans 15 amino acids. V dropped 8 bases and J dropped 4 bases, with 18 bases sitting between them. Germline values: CDR1 SEHNR, CDR2 FQNEAQ (reference sequence). CDR3 sequence reads: CASSLGQGPYNEQFF. The CDR3 DNA reads TGTGCCAGCTCCCTCGGGCAGGGACCTTACAATGAGCAGTTCTTC.

The chain recombines TRBV20-1 with TRBJ1-5; D gene unclear. The CDR3 runs 16 residues. Germline CDR1 and CDR2: DFQATT and SNEGSKA (reference sequence). The germline V and J ends were trimmed by 3 bases and 3 bases, with 18 bases remaining between them. Here the CDR3 DNA reads TGCAGTGCTAGTAGGCCAGACCCCATTTACAATCAGCCCCAGCATTTT. Residues: CSASRPDPIYNQPQHF.

This chain connects TRBV20-1 to TRBJ1-5; D gene uncertain. Trimming took off 3 bases at V and 2 bases at J, with 17 bases between the two ends. In germline, CDR1 is DFQATT, CDR2 SNEGSKA (reference sequence). This CDR3 is 16 amino acids long. The CDR3 DNA reads as TGCAGTGCTAGTGATGGACCCAGTTTCCGCAATCAGCCCCAGCATTTT. Encoded protein: CSASDGPSFRNQPQHF.

J is TRBJ2-1 and V is TRBV2; D is unclear. The CDR3 has 11 residues. CDR1 is SNHLY, CDR2 FYNNEI, per germline. V lost 0 bases and J lost 10, with 4 bases in between. The CDR3 region is CASSEAYEQFF. The DNA of the CDR3 is TGTGCCAGCAGTGAAGCCTACGAGCAGTTCTTC.

V and J are TRBV30 and TRBJ2-2, with 12 bases that match TRBD1. Trimming at V came to 1 base and at J to 6 bases, leaving 3 bases not matched to a gene. CDR1 and CDR2 from the germline V gene are GTSNPN and SVGIG (reference sequence). CDR3 length equals 15 residues. CDR3 amino acids: CAWSAGTGGAGELFF. Here the CDR3 DNA reads TGTGCCTGGAGTGCCGGGACAGGGGGCGCCGGGGAGCTGTTTTTT.

The rearrangement uses TRBV28 and TRBJ2-3; D is uncertain. The germline gives CDR1 MDHEN, CDR2 SYDVKM. The CDR3 loop spans 12 amino acids. Trimming took off 8 bases at V and 0 bases at J, with 6 bases between the two ends. The CDR3 coding sequence is TGTGCCAGCGGGATGAGCACAGATACGCAGTATTTT. Amino acid sequence: CASGMSTDTQYF.

The rearrangement links TRBV18 to TRBJ2-1; perhaps D is TRBD1 or TRBD2 (6 bases each). This CDR3 is 16 amino acids long. Germline V lookup: CDR1 KGHSH, CDR2 LQKENI. Trimming cost V 3 bases and J 6 bases, with 18 bases left between them. This chain's CDR3 is CASSPNSVGGGNEQFF. The CDR3 DNA is TGTGCCAGCTCACCGAATAGCGTCGGAGGGGGCAATGAGCAGTTCTTC.

Worth noting for this clone: In the same sample, other DNA sequences code for this CDR3. This chain connects TRBV28 to TRBJ2-2; no clear D gene. Germline assignment: CDR1 MDHEN and CDR2 SYDVKM. The CDR3 totals 13 residues. Trimming took 6 bases from V and 1 from J, leaving 6 bases between them. The DNA for the CDR3 is TGTGCCAGCAGCTCTTTGAACACCGGGGAGCTGTTTTTT. This translates into CASSSLNTGELFF.

The genes are TRBV3-1 (or the pseudogene TRBV3-2) and TRBJ2-7, with TRBD2 as a possible D gene (6 bases). Germline values: CDR1 LGHDT, CDR2 YNNKEL (reference sequence). V was shortened by 4 bases and J by 7 bases, with 11 bases between the two germline ends. This CDR3 region has 12 residues. In DNA form, the CDR3 reads TGTGCCAGCAGCCTCATTCGGGGGGAGCAGTACTTC. It specifies CASSLIRGEQYF.

V and J are TRBV6-5 and TRBJ2-2, with a tentative D call TRBD1 (6 bases). Germline V gene lookup returns CDR1 MNHEY and CDR2 SVGAGI. This CDR3 has 11 amino acids. V gave up 11 bases and J gave up 8 bases, with 12 bases separating them. Here the CDR3 reads CAASGQGELFF. The CDR3 DNA reads TGTGCCGCCAGCGGACAGGGGGAGCTGTTTTTT.

A single count supports this clone. The rearrangement joins TRBV7-9 to TRBJ1-1, with a tentative D call TRBD1 (5 bases). Germline loops: CDR1 SEHNR, CDR2 FQNEAQ (reference sequence). V shed 3 bases and J shed 10 bases, with 9 bases lying between them. The CDR3 contains 11 residues. CDR3 coding DNA: TGTGCCAGCAGCTTGACAGTTGGAGCTTTCTTT. Protein product: CASSLTVGAFF.

The V and J genes are TRBV19 and TRBJ1-6; no reliable D call. This CDR3 is built from 12 residues. From germline, CDR1 is LNHDA and CDR2 SQIVND (reference sequence). Trimming removed 4 bases at V and 8 bases at J, with 6 bases between. CDR3 sequence: CASSSPYSPLHF. CDR3 in DNA: TGTGCCAGTAGTAGCCCGTATTCACCCCTCCACTTT.

CDR3 protein: CASSLYSGANTGELFF. CDR3 nucleotides: TGTGCCAGCAGTTTATACAGTGGCGCGAACACCGGGGAGCTGTTTTTT. This chain uses TRBV27 with TRBJ2-2; D ambiguous. Trimming took 1 base from V and 0 from J, leaving 9 bases between them. CDR1 and CDR2 from the germline V gene are MNHEY and SMNVEV (reference sequence). This CDR3 region has 16 residues.

For the CDR3, the DNA is TGTGGCACATCCCAGTTTGGCAATCAGCCCCAGCATTTT. This codes for CGTSQFGNQPQHF. The rearrangement links TRBV19 to TRBJ1-5; D gene uncertain. Germline V gene lookup returns CDR1 LNHDA and CDR2 SQIVND (reference sequence). This CDR3 has 13 amino acids.

The J gene is TRBJ1-4, the V gene TRBV9, with D uncertain. Per the germline V gene, CDR1 is SGDLS and CDR2 is YYNGEE. This CDR3 has 15 residues. Trimming shortened V by 4 bases and J by 4 bases, and 14 bases separated the two germline ends. CDR3 sequence reads: CASSPRPDLNEKLFF. The CDR3 nucleotides are TGTGCCAGCAGCCCCCGGCCGGACCTTAATGAAAAACTGTTTTTT.

This chain links TRBV6-4 with TRBJ2-1; D not resolved. The V gene lost 10 bases and the J gene lost 1 base, with 17 bases spanning the gap. Germline CDR1 is MRHNA and CDR2 is SNTAGT. This CDR3 region has 15 residues. The CDR3 DNA sequence: TGTGCCACTTCTTCCTCCCAGAATTCCTACAATGAGCAGTTCTTC. Its translation: CATSSSQNSYNEQFF.

The V gene is TRBV5-1, the J gene TRBJ2-1; D may be TRBD1 or TRBD2 (5 bases each). This CDR3 is 12 amino acids long. Looked up from germline, CDR1 is SGHRS and CDR2 is YFSETQ. The V end lost 3 bases, the J end lost 6 bases, and 7 bases lay between the germline ends. The CDR3 sequence: CASSWDGNEQFF. The CDR3 nucleotides read TGCGCCAGCAGCTGGGACGGCAATGAGCAGTTCTTC.